This T cell receptor beta chain emerged from a study of blood T cell repertoires in COVID-19 (TCRdb year 2020). Notes on the research overall: The collaborator samples originated in the United States, Italy and Spain and spanned the acute and convalescent phases of COVID-19. Samples came from the ongoing ImmuneRACE study (first 160 participants) plus 1,254 subjects from 6 global collaborators. Subjects who had been exposed to COVID-19, were actively infected with it, or had recovered from it provided the deeply sampled blood TCRbeta repertoires that made up the dataset. Where HLA class I and class II types were available, the types were taken from metadata supplied by the sample provider, not from assay-based typing. The sample metadata nearly always contained a de-identified subject ID, COVID-19 status, age in years and sex. The material from the prospective study consisted of cDNA or gDNA derived from T cells, B-cell-depleted T cells, or PBMCs. A freely available public database, intended as a resource for researchers studying the immune response to SARS-CoV-2, is where the repertoires were released. Results the study describes overall, beyond this receptor: The amount of clinical and demographic metadata varied by source and participant and was provided uncurated.

V and J are trimmed by 4 bases and 7 bases, and the gene matches miss 8 bases of the junction. CDR1 SGHRS and CDR2 YFSETQ were looked up in the germline V gene. Counted from cysteine to phenylalanine, this CDR3 has 15 amino acids. Just CDR3 DNA is preserved here, 45 bases in frame from base 1. On this clone: No antigen is known for it. Base qualities were left out, and no much larger clone turns up one base away.

TCRbeta CDR3 regions were amplified from genomic DNA using the immunoSEQ Assay, a bias-controlled multiplex PCR. Per the original workflow: Nucleated cell counts per sample were estimated from amplification of reference gene primers within the assay. To quantify the absolute abundance of each unique TCRbeta CDR3 rearrangement, sequence reads were collapsed and filtered. For each sample, productive Simpson clonality was calculated by taking the square root of Simpson's diversity index across productive rearrangements. As stored in TCRdb, this immuneACCESS dataset retains in-frame rearrangements with V and J assigned. A fraction of the clones does not appear; measured against another copy, unresolved V genes explain less than half of the discrepancy, and the remainder lacks a known reason. V, J and clone size are those of that table, while D and trimming were read from the DNA. The table for this sample lists about 150,000 clones; 65% to 90% of them were counted only once. Clones ranked in the top ten supply around 10% of the sample.

In Seattle, one collaborating source enrolled patients while the infection was active and tracked those patients longitudinally over the course of disease. Collaborating institutions collected whole blood in K2EDTA tubes following their own protocols. For TCRbeta analysis, collaborators shipped samples in one of three forms: frozen whole blood, isolated PBMCs, or DNA extracted from either of those sample types. The receptor comes from a woman aged 55-69 years with COVID-19, enrolled during active disease. In this chain, TRBV5-1 is recombined with TRBJ2-2, with 9 bases aligning to TRBD1. Specimen: peripheral blood. The nucleotides are TGCGCCAGCAGCACGGGACAGGGAGAAATCGGGGAGCTGTTTTTT. Translated, it gives CASSTGQGEIGELFF.